This T cell receptor beta chain was documented in a study of blood T cell repertoires in COVID-19. Study in general: In Cohort 3, a recovered donor had either two negative PCRs, clearance, or symptom resolution. Sources were T cells, B-cell-depleted T cells, or PBMCs; the material itself was cDNA or gDNA.

Categorization into cohorts depended on clinical history that participants reported. Source study methods: Amplified reference gene primers provided the basis for estimating nucleated cell counts. Sequencing used immunoSEQ multiplex PCR; TCRdb keeps in-frame clones, though not all of them. V and J calls and clone size are given by that table; D and trimming were obtained from the DNA. The sample yields about 210,000 clones, about nine tenths seen once. This CDR3 has 15 residues. The V end lost 6 bases, the J end lost 5 bases, and 19 bases lay between the germline ends. The germline V gene encodes CDR1 SGHDN and CDR2 FVKESK.

The TCR sequence derives from a young man in a cohort exposed to, infected with or recovered from COVID-19 (not recorded which). Sequencing input: PBMCs or T cells enriched from blood (not recorded which). The gene calls are TRBV14 and TRBJ2-5; D gene ambiguous. The CDR3 DNA reads TGTGCCAGCAGTGAAGCCCCCCTAGTTGTCGAGACCCAGTACTTC. It codes for CASSEAPLVVETQYF.